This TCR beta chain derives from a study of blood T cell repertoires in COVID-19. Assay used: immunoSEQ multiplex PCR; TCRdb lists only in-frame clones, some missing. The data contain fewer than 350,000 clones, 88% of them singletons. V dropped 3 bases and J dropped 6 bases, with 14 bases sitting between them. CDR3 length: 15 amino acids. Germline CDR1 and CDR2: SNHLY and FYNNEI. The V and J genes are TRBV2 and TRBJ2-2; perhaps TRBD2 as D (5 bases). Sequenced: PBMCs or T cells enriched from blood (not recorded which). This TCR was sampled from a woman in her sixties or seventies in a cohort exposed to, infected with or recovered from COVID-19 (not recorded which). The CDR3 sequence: CASSDRGSPAGELFF. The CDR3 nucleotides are TGTGCCAGCAGTGACCGGGGTAGCCCGGCCGGGGAGCTGTTTTTT.